This T cell receptor (beta chain) came from a study of T cells in narcolepsy (dated 2018 in TCRdb). About the study as a whole: The study enrolled patients with narcolepsy type 1 or type 2 (NT1, NT2) together with healthy control donors. The study used TCR Vbeta sequencing to track clonotypes in blood and CSF while looking for autoreactive T cells in narcolepsy patients that target self-antigens of hypocretin neurons (hypocretin, TRIB2).

Libraries were constructed by the immunoSEQ multiplex PCR assay. TCRdb's version of the immuneACCESS table is confined to in-frame rearrangements and falls short of the full clone set. An unresolved V gene accounts for under half of the shortfall where checked; the remainder is of unknown origin. The sample table records around 18,000 clones; about nine tenths of these occur just once. Of the sample, over 0.65% falls within the top ten clones. For TCR Vbeta sequencing, memory CD4+ T cells were sorted ex vivo from the peripheral blood of both healthy controls and narcolepsy patients. As for this clone: Its binding antigen is unknown. The sample holds no much larger clone one base away, and base qualities are not on file.

From the cysteine up to the phenylalanine, the CDR3 has a length of 15 residues. Only the CDR3 DNA is retained, 45 bases long and in frame from the first base. According to the germline V gene (reference sequence), CDR1 reads SGHKS and CDR2 reads YYEKEE. V is pared back by 4 bases and J by 0 bases, with 12 bases lying between the germline termini. What the study reported, not specific to this receptor: Some blood memory CD4+ repertoires from patients and controls contained no sequences matching autoreactive T cell clones. In plots comparing CSF and blood CD4+ T cell clonotypes from the same patient, HCRT-specific and TRIB2-specific autoreactive clonotypes were highlighted. According to the report, autoreactive clonotypes were detected serially in the blood of the same patients and of different patients, but not in healthy controls. Patients and controls had similar numbers of sequenced blood memory CD4+ clonotypes, with averages of roughly 38,000 in patients and some 35,000 in controls.

The chain joins TRBV5-5 to TRBJ2-3; the D segment could be TRBD2, given 6 matching bases. This TCR was sampled from a human donor in good health. The sample was memory (CD45RA-) CD4+ T cells from blood. The sample's cell subset or site label, in plain terms: memory T cells sorted ex vivo from peripheral blood. The DNA is TGTGCCAGCAGCCCCTCGGGGACTAGCACAGATACGCAGTATTTT. The resulting protein is CASSPSGTSTDTQYF.